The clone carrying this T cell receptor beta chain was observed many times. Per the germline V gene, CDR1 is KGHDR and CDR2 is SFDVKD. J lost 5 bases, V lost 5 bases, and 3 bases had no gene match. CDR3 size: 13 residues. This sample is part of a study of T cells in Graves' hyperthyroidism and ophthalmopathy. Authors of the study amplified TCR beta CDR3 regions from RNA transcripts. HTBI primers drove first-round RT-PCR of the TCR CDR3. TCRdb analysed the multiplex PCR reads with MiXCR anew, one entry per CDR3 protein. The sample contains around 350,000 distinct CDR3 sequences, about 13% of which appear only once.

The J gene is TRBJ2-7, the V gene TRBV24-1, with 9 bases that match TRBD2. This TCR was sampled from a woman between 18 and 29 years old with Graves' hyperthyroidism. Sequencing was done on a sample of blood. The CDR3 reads CATSVVAGDEQYF. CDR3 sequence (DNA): TGTGCCACCAGTGTCGTAGCGGGGGACGAGCAGTACTTC.